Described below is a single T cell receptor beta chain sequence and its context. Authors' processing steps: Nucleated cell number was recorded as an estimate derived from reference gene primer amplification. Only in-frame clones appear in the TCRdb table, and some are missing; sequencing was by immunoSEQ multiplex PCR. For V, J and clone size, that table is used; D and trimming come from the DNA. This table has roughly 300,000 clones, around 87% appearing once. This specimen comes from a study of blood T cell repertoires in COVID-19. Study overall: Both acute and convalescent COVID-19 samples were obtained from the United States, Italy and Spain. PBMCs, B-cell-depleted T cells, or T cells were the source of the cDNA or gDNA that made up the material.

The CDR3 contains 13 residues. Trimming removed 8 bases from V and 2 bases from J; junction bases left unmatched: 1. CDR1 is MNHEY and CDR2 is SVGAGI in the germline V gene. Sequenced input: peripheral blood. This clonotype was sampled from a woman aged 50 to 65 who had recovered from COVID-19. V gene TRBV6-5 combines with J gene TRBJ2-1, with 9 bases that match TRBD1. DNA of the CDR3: TGTGCCAGCGGACAGGGGACCTACAATGAGCAGTTCTTC. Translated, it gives CASGQGTYNEQFF.